This note documents a single TCR beta chain sequence. This clone turned up a few times. Its antigen is unknown. No much larger clone is present one base from it, and per-base qualities are unavailable. From a lookup of the germline V gene (reference sequence), CDR1 and CDR2 are MNHEY and SMNVEV. The trim is 5 bases for V and 8 bases for J, with a gap of 16 bases between the germline ends. From the cysteine up to the phenylalanine, the CDR3 has a length of 15 residues. The CDR3 DNA has 45 bases and is translated from base 1. The label giving this sample's time point can be read as: roughly 24 weeks on oral tofacitinib. Per the publication, the treatment or condition label means: oral pan-JAK inhibitor, 5-10 mg twice daily. Lesional scalp punch biopsies and peripheral blood were collected from alopecia areata patients. PBMCs were isolated by density centrifugation and stained for CD3, CD4 and CD8, and CD4+ and CD8+ T cells were sorted on a FACSAria.

Receptor libraries were prepared by the immunoSEQ multiplex PCR assay. To provide template for TCR sequencing, every sample had RNA extracted and reverse transcribed into cDNA. First-strand cDNA was synthesized with SuperScript III using a 2:1 mix of oligo-dT and random hexamers. A synthetic immune receptor repertoire was used to measure amplification bias, and any remaining bias was corrected computationally. The paper's processing steps were these. Raw reads were preprocessed to remove errors, and CDR3 was defined by IMGT conventions from the conserved cysteine to phenylalanine. Clonality was computed by normalizing Shannon entropy by log2 of the number of productive unique TCRs and subtracting the result from 1. Whether each scalp clone was CD4 or CD8 was inferred by checking scalp TCRbeta sequences against the CD4 and CD8 repertoires from sorted blood. Sourced from immuneACCESS, this table was stored by TCRdb with only in-frame sequences that have V and J called. A share of the clones is absent; for the studies checked, an unresolved V gene accounts for under half, and the remainder has no known explanation. D and trimming come from the DNA, and the V and J calls and clone size come from that table. A total of about 180,000 clones appear in this sample, about 53% of them only once. Jointly, the top ten make up about a tenth of the sample.

This sample was taken from a study of CD8+ T cells in alopecia areata (dated by TCRdb to between 2017 and 2018). Turning to the overall study: The treated patients took part in an open-label pilot trial in which moderate-to-severe alopecia areata was treated with oral tofacitinib at 5 to 10 mg twice daily. Patients stayed on tofacitinib for 6 to 18 months and then had 6 months of follow-up off drug so that delayed response and recurrence could be assessed. Disease severity in treated patients was measured with the SALT score, which quantifies the percentage of affected scalp surface area. The study used high-throughput TCRbeta sequencing to examine T cell clonal expansion in alopecia areata, in both the C3H/HeJ mouse model and human patients. On the human side, TCRbeta sequencing was run on scalp tissue and on sorted CD4+ and CD8+ peripheral blood T cells from healthy controls and from alopecia areata patients with either patchy or totalis/universalis disease. Patients on tofacitinib were biopsied at baseline and after 4 and 24 weeks of treatment, and several of the patients also had a later scalp biopsy. Scalp clonality was compared among normal scalp (n=4), patchy alopecia areata scalp (n=8), and alopecia totalis/universalis scalp (n=8). RNA was extracted with the PAXgene miRNA kit for fixed scalp, the miRNeasy kit for PBMCs, and the RNeasy kit for mouse skin. immunoSEQ multiplex PCR using 35 Vbeta forward primers and 13 Jbeta reverse primers was used to amplify TCRbeta CDR3 regions.

The research as a whole found: Shared TCR sequences between patients were less evident than in mice, which may be partly attributable to HLA diversity in the patient population. Unlike mouse skin, where gammadelta T cells dominate, normal human skin contains resident alphabeta T cells that get sequenced too, which complicates analysis of the scalp TCR repertoire. Because the treated cohort was small and had only one nonresponder, larger studies are needed to examine links between baseline CD8+ expansion and response. Many expanded lesional clones persisted in scalp and blood during tofacitinib treatment, which may partly explain relapse after stopping treatment. Scalp clonality and the number of expanded CD8+ clones among the top 100 scalp clones were significantly decreased by tofacitinib. Compared with normal scalp, lesional scalp had higher clonality and more expanded CD8+ clones, particularly in alopecia totalis/universalis, a pattern that suggests antigenic drive.

The clonotype comes from a human donor with alopecia areata. This chain is built from TRBV27 and TRBJ1-6, with the D gene too uncertain to name. Source: CD8+ T cells sorted from blood, taken at week 24, from a patient treated with tofacitinib. CDR3 region: CASSTWSTPDSPLHF. The DNA is as follows: TGTGCCAGCAGTACTTGGTCAACCCCCGATTCACCCCTCCACTTT.